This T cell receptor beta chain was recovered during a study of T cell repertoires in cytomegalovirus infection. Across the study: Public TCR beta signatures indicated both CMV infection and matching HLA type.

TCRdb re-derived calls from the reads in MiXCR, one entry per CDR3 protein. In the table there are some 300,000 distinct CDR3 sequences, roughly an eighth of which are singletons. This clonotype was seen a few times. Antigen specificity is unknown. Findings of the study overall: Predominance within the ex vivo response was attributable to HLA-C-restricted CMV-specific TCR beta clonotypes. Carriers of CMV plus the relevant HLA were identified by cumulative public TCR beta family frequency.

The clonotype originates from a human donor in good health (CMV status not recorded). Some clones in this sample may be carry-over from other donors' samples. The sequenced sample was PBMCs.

As DNA, the CDR3 is TGTGCCAGCAGCTTTTGGGGGAACAGAGCTAACTATGGCTACACCTTC. Encoded protein: CASSFWGNRANYGYTF. The chain joins TRBV7-9 to TRBJ1-2, with D possibly matching TRBD1 (5 bases). Germline V gene sequence: CDR1 SEHNR, CDR2 FQNEAQ (reference sequence). This CDR3 region has 16 residues. The ends were cut back, 3 bases at V and 0 bases at J, with 14 bases in the middle.